The next 10 T cell receptor beta chains were all read from a single sample in a study of yellow fever vaccine responses in identical twins. TCRdb analysed the RT-PCR reads with MiXCR anew, one entry per CDR3 protein. The data contain roughly 23,000 distinct CDR3 sequences, around 77% of them singletons. The sample in question was T cells from blood (PBMCs), unsorted or a sorted subset (not recorded which), obtained before or after yellow fever vaccination (not recorded which). The receptors stem from a woman aged 18 to 35 who received the yellow fever vaccine.

The genes are TRBV6-2 or TRBV6-3 and TRBJ2-1; D remains ambiguous. This CDR3 has 12 amino acids. V was pared by 4 bases and J by 7 bases, with 8 bases between. Germline V CDR1 and CDR2: MNHEY, SVGEGT. CDR3 DNA: TGTGCCAGCAGTTCTACCTTTAATGAGCAGTTCTTC. The encoded protein is CASSSTFNEQFF.

The count of this clonotype is one. This chain joins TRBV28 and TRBJ1-1; D may be TRBD1 (5 bases). V dropped 2 bases and J dropped 4 bases, with 14 bases sitting between them. CDR3 length: 15 residues. Germline V lookup: CDR1 MDHEN, CDR2 SYDVKM. The CDR3 region has the DNA TGTGCCAGCAGTTTAGGGGGGGGGGTTGGCACTGAAGCTTTCTTT. Its protein product is CASSLGGGVGTEAFF. The full variable domain, in which reference TRBV28 and TRBJ1-1 provide the parts outside the CDR3, is DVKVTQSSRYLVKRTGEKVFLECVQDMDHENMFWYRQDPGLGLRLIYFSYDVKMKEKGDIPEGYSVSREKKERFSLILESASTNQTSMYLCASSLGGGVGTEAFFGQGTRLTVV.

This sequence joins TRBV10-1 and TRBJ2-1; TRBD2 agrees at 13 bases. The CDR3 is 15 residues long. V shed 4 bases and J 5 bases; nucleotides not matched to a gene: 2. The germline V gene encodes CDR1 WNHNN and CDR2 SYGVQD (reference sequence). This CDR3 is CASSGGTSGDNEQFF. Here the CDR3 DNA reads TGCGCCAGCAGTGGGGGGACTAGCGGGGACAATGAGCAGTTCTTC.

The V gene is TRBV20-1, the J gene TRBJ1-5; 7 bases agree with TRBD1. The CDR3 has 15 amino acids. Germline V gives CDR1 DFQATT, CDR2 SNEGSKA (reference sequence). Losses at the gene ends were 6 bases for V and 2 bases for J; bases not matched to a gene: 10. CDR3 sequence: CSAPPDRAGNQPQHF. In DNA, the CDR3 is TGCAGTGCCCCACCCGACAGGGCGGGCAATCAGCCCCAGCATTTT.

The sample holds one count of this clonotype. V usage is TRBV2 and J usage is TRBJ2-7; 8 bases line up with TRBD2. The CDR3 runs 14 residues. With V trimmed by 4 bases and J by 2 bases, 4 bases remained unmatched. In germline, CDR1 is SNHLY, CDR2 FYNNEI. This CDR3 reads CASSGTSGTYEQYF. The CDR3, as DNA: TGTGCCAGCAGTGGAACTAGCGGAACCTACGAGCAGTACTTC.

This chain links TRBV15 with TRBJ1-1; D perhaps matches TRBD1 (5 bases). The CDR3 has 15 residues. V dropped 1 base and J dropped 4 bases, with 13 bases sitting between them. Germline CDR1 is LNHNV and CDR2 is YYDKDF (reference sequence). The DNA of the CDR3 is TGTGCCACCAGCAGAGTGGACTGGGGGAGCACTGAAGCTTTCTTT. Protein: CATSRVDWGSTEAFF.

The rearrangement uses TRBV11-2 and TRBJ2-7; TRBD2 matches 9 bases. V shed 0 bases and J 2 bases; nucleotides not matched to a gene: 8. This CDR3 is 17 amino acids long. Germline-derived CDR1 and CDR2 are SGHAT and FQNNGV. CDR3 region: CASSLEWGAGGPYEQYF. The CDR3 DNA reads TGTGCCAGCAGCTTAGAGTGGGGAGCGGGAGGCCCCTACGAGCAGTACTTC.

This clonotype appeared a few times. This chain links TRBV23-1 with TRBJ1-3; D is undetermined. TRBV23-1 is an open reading frame whose function is uncertain. Trimming took off 4 bases at V and 3 bases at J, with 13 bases between the two ends. This CDR3 region has 15 residues. This CDR3 reads CASSRWILVGNTIYF. Here the CDR3 DNA reads TGCGCCAGCAGTCGTTGGATTCTGGTTGGAAACACCATATATTTT.

The rearrangement joins TRBV19 to TRBJ1-2; D gene unclear. The CDR3 spans 11 residues. The V gene's germline CDR1 is LNHDA and CDR2 SQIVND (reference sequence). V was pared by 11 bases and J by 8 bases, with 15 bases between. The CDR3 reads CAVPDIQGYTF. The CDR3 DNA reads TGTGCCGTACCCGACATTCAAGGCTACACCTTC.

This clonotype was detected only a few times. This chain joins TRBV6-5 and TRBJ1-1; unclear D gene. With 4 bases removed from V and 3 bases from J, the gap between germline ends came to 9 bases. Germline-derived CDR1 and CDR2 are MNHEY and SVGAGI. The CDR3 consists of 13 residues. In nucleotides, the CDR3 is TGTGCCAGCAGTTTACGGACCTACACTGAAGCTTTCTTT. It encodes CASSLRTYTEAFF.